Below are 6 T cell receptor beta chains sequenced from a single sample in a study of T cell responses to AZD1222 COVID-19 vaccine. Sequencing was performed with immunoSEQ multiplex PCR; in TCRdb, only in-frame clones are kept and a portion is missing. The sample has about 130,000 clones, roughly 85% seen once. The source was peripheral blood, collected 28 days after the second dose of the MenACWY control vaccine. Source of these receptors: an adult who received the MenACWY meningococcal vaccine as a control.

The V and J genes are TRBV14 and TRBJ2-2; TRBD2 aligns across 11 bases. The junction had 4 bases not matched to a gene; V was cut back by 6 bases and J by 4 bases. The length of the CDR3 is 15 residues. Germline V gene sequence: CDR1 SGHDN, CDR2 FVKESK. The CDR3 region has the DNA TGTGCCAGCAGACTAGCGGGGGCGTTCACCGGGGAGCTGTTTTTT. It codes for CASRLAGAFTGELFF.

The chain recombines TRBV6-5 with TRBJ1-2, with TRBD1 as a possible D gene (5 bases). CDR1 MNHEY and CDR2 SVGAGI come from the germline V gene. The CDR3 spans 13 residues. V lost 11 bases, J lost 4 bases, and 17 bases lay in between. CDR3 DNA: TGTGCCGCTCACTTTACCGGGGGCTATGGCTACACCTTC. It yields the protein CAAHFTGGYGYTF.

The chain recombines TRBV28 with TRBJ2-4, with a tentative D call TRBD1 (6 bases). V was shortened by 5 bases and J by 6 bases, with 17 bases between the two germline ends. The length of the CDR3 is 15 residues. Germline CDR1 and CDR2: MDHEN and SYDVKM. The CDR3 here is CASSPQGTGLNIQYF. The CDR3 DNA sequence: TGTGCCAGCAGTCCCCAGGGGACGGGGTTAAACATTCAGTACTTC.

This clone showed up just once. CDR3: CASSQEQGLDYGYTF. The CDR3 DNA is TGTGCCAGCAGCCAAGAACAGGGTCTTGACTATGGCTACACCTTC. The V call is TRBV4-2, the J call TRBJ1-2; tentative D call: TRBD1 (6 bases). Trimming left V 0 bases short and J 3 bases short, with 11 bases between. The CDR3 length is 15 residues. The germline V gene has CDR1 LGHNA and CDR2 YNFKEQ.

V is TRBV28 and J is TRBJ2-5, with 9 bases identical to TRBD2. This CDR3 region has 15 residues. The germline V gene encodes CDR1 MDHEN and CDR2 SYDVKM. V was pared by 7 bases and J by 3 bases, with 9 bases of the junction left unmatched. CDR3 in amino acids: CASTQGGGAEETQYF. The CDR3 nucleotides read TGTGCCAGCACCCAAGGCGGGGGGGCTGAAGAGACCCAGTACTTC.

V is TRBV2 and J is TRBJ2-2, with D perhaps matching TRBD2 (5 bases). Between the trimmed V and J ends, which lost 3 bases and 6 bases, there was a span of 14 bases. The germline gives CDR1 SNHLY, CDR2 FYNNEI. The CDR3 loop spans 15 amino acids. The CDR3: CASSDGVPQAGELFF. The CDR3 nucleotides read TGTGCCAGCAGTGACGGGGTCCCTCAAGCCGGGGAGCTGTTTTTT.